Listed below are T cell receptor beta chains from one sample, sequenced in a study of blood T cell repertoires in COVID-19. Profiling relied on immunoSEQ multiplex PCR, and the TCRdb table lists in-frame clones only, not all of them. Of 240,000 or so clones listed, around nine tenths are singletons. Sequencing input: peripheral blood. These receptors all come from a woman in her 70s with active or convalescent COVID-19. CDR3s include the opening cysteine and the closing phenylalanine or tryptophan. Fields, in order: D gene, J gene, clone size, V gene, CDR3 protein, CDR3 DNA. D genes are given only for firm matches. For some rows the clone size is stated as once, few or many, or as a class when expanded; others skip it.

. | TRBJ1-1 | . | TRBV11-2 | CASSLGGLNTEAFF | TGTGCCAGCAGCTTAGGAGGATTGAACACTGAAGCTTTCTTT
. | TRBJ1-1 | . | TRBV10-3 | CAISERGLDEAFF | TGTGCCATCAGTGAGCGAGGGTTGGATGAAGCTTTCTTT
TRBD2 | TRBJ2-7 | . | TRBV6-5 | CASQQWGGTGEQYF | TGTGCCAGCCAACAATGGGGAGGGACGGGGGAGCAGTACTTC
. | TRBJ2-5 | . | TRBV6-6 | CASSLQPGPQGETQYF | TGTGCCAGCAGCTTACAACCGGGACCACAGGGAGAGACCCAGTACTTC
TRBD2 | TRBJ2-5 | . | TRBV7-2 | CASSLTSGGGTQYF | TGTGCCAGCAGCTTGACTAGCGGGGGAGGGACCCAGTACTTC
. | TRBJ1-2 | . | TRBV27 | CASGTLNPHGYTF | TGTGCCAGCGGGACACTCAACCCCCATGGCTACACCTTC
. | TRBJ2-2 | . | TRBV7-9 | CASSFVSGVRTGELFF | TGTGCCAGCAGCTTTGTTTCCGGGGTCCGCACCGGGGAGCTGTTTTTT
. | TRBJ1-6 | . | TRBV2 | CASSERQGSSPLHF | TGTGCCAGCAGTGAACGTCAGGGGAGTTCACCCCTCCACTTT
. | TRBJ1-2 | few | TRBV27 | CASSSQLRYGYTF | TGTGCCAGCAGTTCACAGCTTCGGTATGGCTACACCTTC
. | TRBJ2-3 | . | TRBV11-2 | CASSGTSKWAQYF | TGTGCCAGCAGCGGAACTAGTAAGTGGGCGCAGTATTTT
TRBD2 | TRBJ2-3 | . | TRBV3-1/TRBV3-2 | CASSKGLYTDTQYF | TGTGCCAGCAGCAAGGGACTATACACAGATACGCAGTATTTT
. | TRBJ1-1 | . | TRBV19 | CASSILRNTEAFF | TGTGCCAGTAGTATCCTCCGGAACACTGAAGCTTTCTTT
TRBD1 | TRBJ2-7 | . | TRBV15 | CATSSRRTGSYEQYF | TGTGCCACCAGCAGTAGGAGGACAGGGAGCTACGAGCAGTACTTC
. | TRBJ1-3 | . | TRBV6-2/TRBV6-3 | CASSFRGGTIYF | TGTGCCAGCAGCTTCCGAGGCGGCACCATATATTTT
. | TRBJ1-5 | . | TRBV7-2 | CASSPRGNSNQPQHF | TGTGCCAGCAGCCCGAGGGGGAATAGCAATCAGCCCCAGCATTTT
TRBD1 | TRBJ1-5 | . | TRBV6-6 | CASSYQGGGQPQHF | TGTGCCAGCAGTTACCAAGGGGGCGGGCAGCCCCAGCATTTT
TRBD1 | TRBJ1-2 | once | TRBV10-3 | CAISWTGGDGYTF | TGTGCCATCAGTTGGACAGGGGGAGATGGCTACACCTTC